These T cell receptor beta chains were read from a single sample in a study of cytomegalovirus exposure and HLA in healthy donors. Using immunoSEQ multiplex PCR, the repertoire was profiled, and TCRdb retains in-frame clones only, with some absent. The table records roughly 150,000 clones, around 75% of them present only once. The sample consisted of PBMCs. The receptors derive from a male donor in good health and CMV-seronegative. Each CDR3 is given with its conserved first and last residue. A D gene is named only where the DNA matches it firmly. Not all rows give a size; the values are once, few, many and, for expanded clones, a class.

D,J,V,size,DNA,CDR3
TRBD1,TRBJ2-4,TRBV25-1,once,TGTGCCAGCAGTAAGCCCGGGACAGCCGAAAACAGTCAGTACTTC,CASSKPGTAENSQYF
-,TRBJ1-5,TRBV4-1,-,TGCGCCAGCAGCCCGGGGACACGCCTTAGCAATCAGCCCCAGCATTTT,CASSPGTRLSNQPQHF
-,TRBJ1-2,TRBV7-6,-,TGTGCCAGCAGCTTCGGCCAGGGCTATGGCTACACCTTC,CASSFGQGYGYTF
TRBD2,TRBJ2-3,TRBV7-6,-,TGTGCCAGCAGCCCCCGGGGAGCGGGGGCAAGGGATACGCAGTATTTT,CASSPRGAGARDTQYF
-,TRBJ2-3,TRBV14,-,TGTGCCAGCAGCGACAAATTGAGGGTCACAGATACGCAGTATTTT,CASSDKLRVTDTQYF
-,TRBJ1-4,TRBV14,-,TGTGCCAGCAGCCATAGCAGGGTGGCTAATGAAAAACTGTTTTTT,CASSHSRVANEKLFF
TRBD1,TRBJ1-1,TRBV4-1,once,TGCGCCAGCAGCAAAGGACAGGGTAACACTGAAGCTTTCTTT,CASSKGQGNTEAFF
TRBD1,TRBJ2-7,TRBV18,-,TGTGCCAGCTCACCTCGGACAGGCGGAGAGGACGAGCAGTACTTC,CASSPRTGGEDEQYF
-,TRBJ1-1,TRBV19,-,TGTGCCAGTAGGGCACTCAGGGGGAACACTGAAGCTTTCTTT,CASRALRGNTEAFF
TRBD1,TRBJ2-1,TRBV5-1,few,TGCGCCAGCCAAACAGGGGGTCGGAGCAATGAGCAGTTCTTC,CASQTGGRSNEQFF
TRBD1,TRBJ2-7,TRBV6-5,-,TGTGTGACGGGGGCAGGGGGCCAGTACGAGCAGTACTTC,CVTGAGGQYEQYF
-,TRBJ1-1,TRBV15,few,TGTGCCACCAGCAGAGGGGGGGGGAACACTGAAGCTTTCTTT,CATSRGGGNTEAFF